The clone carrying this TCR beta chain was found many times. Sampling of bone marrow took place during active disease in every patient. This specimen comes from a study of read filtering for tumor transcriptome and immune sequencing. Across the study: Among patients, some 17 were male and approximately 15 female, aged about 40 to 90 (mean approximately 62). After DNase treatment, RNA was made into whole-transcriptome libraries. R-ISS stage counts were roughly eight for I, approximately 16 for II, 6 or 7 for III.

The CDR3 is made up of 17 amino acids. Germline V gene lookup returns CDR1 MDHEN and CDR2 SYDVKM. Trimming cost V 3 bases and J 0 bases; bases outside gene matches: 6. The library was built from about 400 ng RNA with molecular barcoded adaptors for alpha/delta and beta/gamma chains. TCRdb analysed the reads with MiXCR anew, one entry per CDR3 protein. The sample holds about 86,000 distinct CDR3 sequences, roughly 12% seen once. This clonotype was obtained from a donor aged 40 or over with multiple myeloma. The sequencing sample was made of a population of CD138-negative cells sorted from bone marrow. The chain has TRBV28 and TRBJ2-4; 9 bases line up with TRBD2. The CDR3 loop reads CASSFGASGVAKNIQYF. The CDR3 region has the DNA TGTGCCAGCAGTTTCGGGGCTAGCGGGGTAGCCAAAAACATTCAGTACTTC. The whole variable domain, remainder taken from reference TRBV28 and TRBJ2-4, is DVKVTQSSRYLVKRTGEKVFLECVQDMDHENMFWYRQDPGLGLRLIYFSYDVKMKEKGDIPEGYSVSREKKERFSLILESASTNQTSMYLCASSFGASGVAKNIQYFGAGTRLSVL.